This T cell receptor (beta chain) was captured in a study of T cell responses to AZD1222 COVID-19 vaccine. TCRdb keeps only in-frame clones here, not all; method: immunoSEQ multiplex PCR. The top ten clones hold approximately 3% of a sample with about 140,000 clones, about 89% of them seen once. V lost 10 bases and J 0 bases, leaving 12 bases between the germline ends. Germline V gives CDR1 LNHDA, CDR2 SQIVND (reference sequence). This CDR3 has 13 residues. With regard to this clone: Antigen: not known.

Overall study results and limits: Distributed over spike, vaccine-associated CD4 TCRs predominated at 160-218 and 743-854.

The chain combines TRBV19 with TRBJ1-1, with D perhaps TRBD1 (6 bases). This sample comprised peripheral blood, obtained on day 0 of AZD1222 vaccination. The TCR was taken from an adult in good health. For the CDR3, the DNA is TGTGCCACCGACAACAGGGTGAACACTGAAGCTTTCTTT. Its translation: CATDNRVNTEAFF. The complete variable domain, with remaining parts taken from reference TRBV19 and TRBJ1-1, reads DGGITQSPKYLFRKEGQNVTLSCEQNLNHDAMYWYRQDPGQGLRLIYYSQIVNDFQKGDIAEGYSVSREKKESFPLTVTSAQKNPTAFYLCATDNRVNTEAFFGQGTRLTVV.